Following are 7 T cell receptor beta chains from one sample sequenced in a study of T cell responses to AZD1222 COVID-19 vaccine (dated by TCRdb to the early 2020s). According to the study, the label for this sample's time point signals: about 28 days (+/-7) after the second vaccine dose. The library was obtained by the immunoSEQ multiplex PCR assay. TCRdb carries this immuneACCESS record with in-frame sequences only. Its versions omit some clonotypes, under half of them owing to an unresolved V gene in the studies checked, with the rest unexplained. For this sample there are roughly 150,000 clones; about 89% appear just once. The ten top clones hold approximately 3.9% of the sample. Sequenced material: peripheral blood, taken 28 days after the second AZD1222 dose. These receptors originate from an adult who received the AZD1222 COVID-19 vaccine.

Here the CDR3 DNA reads TGTGCCAGTAGTATTGTGGGGCAGACCGGCAATGAGCAGTTCTTC. Amino acid sequence: CASSIVGQTGNEQFF. V is TRBV19 and J is TRBJ2-1; D may be TRBD1 (5 bases). V was shortened by 3 bases and J by 6 bases, with 15 bases between the two germline ends. This CDR3 has 15 residues. The V gene's germline CDR1 is LNHDA and CDR2 SQIVND (reference sequence). Complete variable domain (other parts from reference TRBV19 and TRBJ2-1): DGGITQSPKYLFRKEGQNVTLSCEQNLNHDAMYWYRQDPGQGLRLIYYSQIVNDFQKGDIAEGYSVSREKKESFPLTVTSAQKNPTAFYLCASSIVGQTGNEQFFGPGTRLTVL.

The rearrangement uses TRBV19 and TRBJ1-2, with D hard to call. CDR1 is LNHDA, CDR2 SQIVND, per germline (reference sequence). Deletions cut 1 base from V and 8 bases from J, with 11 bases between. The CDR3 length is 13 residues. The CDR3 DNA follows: TGTGCCAGTAGTATAGTCCCCGGCGGAGGCTACACCTTC. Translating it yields CASSIVPGGGYTF. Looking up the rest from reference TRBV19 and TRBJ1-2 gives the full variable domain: DGGITQSPKYLFRKEGQNVTLSCEQNLNHDAMYWYRQDPGQGLRLIYYSQIVNDFQKGDIAEGYSVSREKKESFPLTVTSAQKNPTAFYLCASSIVPGGGYTFGSGTRLTVV.

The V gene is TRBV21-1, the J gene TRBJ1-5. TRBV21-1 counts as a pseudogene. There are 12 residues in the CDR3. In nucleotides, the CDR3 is TGTGCCAGCACCACTAGCAATCAGCCCCAGCATTTT. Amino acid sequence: CASTTSNQPQHF.

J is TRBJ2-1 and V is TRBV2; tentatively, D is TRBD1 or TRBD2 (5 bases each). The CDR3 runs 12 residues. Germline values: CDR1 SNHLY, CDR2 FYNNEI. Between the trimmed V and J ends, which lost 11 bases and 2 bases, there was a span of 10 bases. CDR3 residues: CASRGAYNEQFF. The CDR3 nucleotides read TGTGCCTCACGAGGGGCCTACAATGAGCAGTTCTTC.

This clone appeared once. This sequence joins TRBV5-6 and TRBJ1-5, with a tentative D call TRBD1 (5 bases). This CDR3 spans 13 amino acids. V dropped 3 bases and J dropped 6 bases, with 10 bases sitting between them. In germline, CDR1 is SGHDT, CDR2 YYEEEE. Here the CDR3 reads CASSSGGAQPQHF. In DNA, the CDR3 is TGTGCCAGCAGCTCGGGGGGAGCTCAGCCCCAGCATTTT.

The CDR3: CASRVEVSYNSPLHF. CDR3 DNA: TGTGCCAGCAGGGTAGAGGTCTCCTATAATTCACCCCTCCACTTT. The chain couples TRBV27 to TRBJ1-6; D remains ambiguous. This CDR3 spans 15 amino acids. V shed 6 bases and J shed 0 bases, with 9 bases lying between them. Germline loops: CDR1 MNHEY, CDR2 SMNVEV (reference sequence).

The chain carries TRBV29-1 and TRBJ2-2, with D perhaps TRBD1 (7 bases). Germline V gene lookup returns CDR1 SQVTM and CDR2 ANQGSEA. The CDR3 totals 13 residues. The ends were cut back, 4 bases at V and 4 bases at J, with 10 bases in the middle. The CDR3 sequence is CSVVQGGTGELFF. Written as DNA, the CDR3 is TGCAGCGTTGTGCAGGGGGGCACCGGGGAGCTGTTTTTT.